The 17 T cell receptor beta chains reported below all come from one sample, sequenced in a study of T-cell memory formation after mild COVID-19. TCRdb re-called the 5' RACE reads through MiXCR, storing one row per CDR3 protein. The table has about 250,000 distinct CDR3 sequences, about a sixth seen once. Input material: PBMCs or a T cell subset sorted from them (not recorded which). These receptors were collected from a man aged 18 to 35 who had mild COVID-19 (a few samples of this study predate the infection). Cell type and time point are not known.

This clonotype was observed a few times. The CDR3 here is CASSLYLAGGNEQFF. In nucleotides, the CDR3 is TGCGCCAGCAGCTTGTACCTAGCGGGGGGGAATGAGCAGTTCTTC. This rearrangement joins TRBV5-1 to TRBJ2-1; 12 bases match TRBD2. Germline V gene data show CDR1 as SGHRS and CDR2 as YFSETQ. This CDR3 has 15 residues. The ends lost 1 base at V and 7 bases at J; junction bases unmatched: 3.

This clonotype was detected a few times. The V gene is TRBV5-1, the J gene TRBJ2-7; D gene uncertain. Germline assignment: CDR1 SGHRS and CDR2 YFSETQ. The V end was cut by 0 bases, the J end by 6 bases, with 10 bases between. The CDR3 loop spans 13 amino acids. CDR3 in amino acids: CASSLAPGVEQYV. CDR3 DNA: TGCGCCAGCAGCTTGGCTCCGGGTGTCGAGCAGTACGTC.

The chain recombines TRBV5-1 with TRBJ2-5, with a tentative D call TRBD2 (6 bases). Germline CDR1 and CDR2: SGHRS and YFSETQ. Between the trimmed V and J ends, which lost 7 bases and 0 bases, there was a span of 16 bases. This CDR3 comprises 15 residues. CDR3 sequence: CASSGSGLHQETQYF. In DNA, the CDR3 is TGCGCCAGCTCCGGTTCGGGACTGCACCAAGAGACCCAGTACTTC.

The genes are TRBV6-5 and TRBJ2-5, with D possibly TRBD1 on 6 matching bases. Germline V gene lookup returns CDR1 MNHEY and CDR2 SVGAGI. Between the trimmed V and J ends, which lost 6 bases and 5 bases, there was a span of 19 bases. The CDR3 has 15 amino acids. The CDR3 is CASSQFTGPGETQYF. The CDR3 DNA sequence: TGTGCCAGCAGCCAATTCACAGGGCCGGGGGAGACCCAGTACTTC.

The chain employs TRBV6-5 and TRBJ2-5; TRBD2 is a possible D gene (6 bases). The V end was cut by 5 bases, the J end by 2 bases, with 21 bases between. The CDR3 length is 17 residues. Germline CDR1 and CDR2: MNHEY and SVGAGI. CDR3 in DNA: TGTGCCAGCAGTCCACCTTCCTTGCGGGGCCCTCAAGAGACCCAGTACTTC. It yields the protein CASSPPSLRGPQETQYF.

This chain links TRBV12-3 or TRBV12-4 with TRBJ1-3, with D tentatively TRBD1 (5 bases). The V end lost 5 bases, the J end lost 0 bases, and 8 bases lay between the germline ends. The CDR3 covers 14 residues. CDR3 sequence reads: CASSTGNSGNTIYF. The CDR3 nucleotides read TGTGCCAGCAGTACAGGAAACTCTGGAAACACCATATATTTT.

This clonotype occurred a few times. The chain is built from TRBV19 and TRBJ1-2; perhaps TRBD1 as D (5 bases). Germline CDR1 LNHDA, CDR2 SQIVND (reference sequence). V lost 3 bases and J lost 8, with 19 bases in between. The length of the CDR3 is 15 residues. The CDR3 DNA reads TGTGCCAGTAGTATGGCGGACATGCTCGAGAAGGGCTACACCTTC. It encodes CASSMADMLEKGYTF.

This clonotype showed up just a few times. This chain uses TRBV5-5 with TRBJ2-2; tentative D call: TRBD2 (5 bases). The CDR3 totals 15 residues. Germline loops: CDR1 SGHKS, CDR2 YYEKEE (reference sequence). V was trimmed by 4 bases and J by 0 bases, leaving 10 bases between them. This chain's CDR3 is CASSRREANTGELFF. Here the CDR3 DNA reads TGTGCCAGCAGCCGCCGGGAAGCGAACACCGGGGAGCTGTTTTTT.

This clonotype appeared a few times. The chain uses TRBV12-3 or TRBV12-4 and TRBJ2-1, with 11 nucleotides matching TRBD1. CDR3 length equals 17 residues. V shed 6 bases and J 8 bases; nucleotides not matched to a gene: 15. The CDR3 region is CASSPHARDRGADEQFF. CDR3 coding DNA: TGTGCCAGCAGCCCTCACGCGCGGGACAGGGGGGCGGATGAGCAGTTCTTC.

In this sample, this clonotype turned up a few times. The chain combines TRBV7-2 with TRBJ1-2, with TRBD1 identical over 11 bases. This CDR3 is 15 amino acids long. The V gene's germline CDR1 is SGHTA and CDR2 FQGNSA. V shed 4 bases and J 3 bases; nucleotides not matched to a gene: 4. The CDR3 spells CASSYPGQGDYGYTF. The CDR3 DNA reads as TGTGCCAGCAGCTACCCGGGACAGGGGGACTATGGCTACACCTTC.

This clonotype was seen a few times. V is TRBV5-6 and J is TRBJ1-5; no firm D call. Germline CDR1 and CDR2: SGHDT and YYEEEE. The CDR3 length is 12 residues. Trimming left V 9 bases short and J 4 bases short, with 11 bases between. This CDR3 is CAIGGCNQPQHF. CDR3 nucleotides: TGTGCCATTGGCGGGTGTAATCAGCCCCAGCATTTT.

The V gene is TRBV15, the J gene TRBJ2-7, with D possibly matching TRBD2 (5 bases). The CDR3 contains 15 residues. Trimming took off 0 bases at V and 3 bases at J, with 12 bases between the two ends. Germline CDR1 is LNHNV and CDR2 is YYDKDF (reference sequence). CDR3 coding DNA: TGTGCCACCAGCAGAGATCCGGGGTACAACTACGAGCAGTACGTC. Its translation: CATSRDPGYNYEQYV.

The chain recombines TRBV6-2 or TRBV6-3 with TRBJ2-7; 8 bases match TRBD1. Germline lookup yields CDR1 MNHEY and CDR2 SVGEGT. The CDR3 has 15 residues. V lost 10 bases, J lost 6 bases, and 17 bases stayed unmatched. The CDR3 DNA is TGTGCCACGGCAGACCCCGGGACAGGTCTTATCGAGCAGTACTTC. As protein: CATADPGTGLIEQYF.

The V and J genes are TRBV20-1 and TRBJ1-2; no clear D gene. Germline V gene lookup returns CDR1 DFQATT and CDR2 SNEGSKA (reference sequence). The germline V and J ends were trimmed by 0 bases and 5 bases, with 7 bases remaining between them. The CDR3 loop spans 12 amino acids. CDR3 bases: TGCAGTGCTAGAGAGAGGTCGTATGGCTACACCTTC. Protein: CSARERSYGYTF.

This clonotype showed up just a few times. The chain links TRBV29-1 to TRBJ2-2, with TRBD1 as a possible D gene (6 bases). The CDR3 extends over 11 amino acids. Germline V gene sequence: CDR1 SQVTM, CDR2 ANQGSEA. V lost 6 bases to trimming and J lost 7 bases, with 9 bases between them. DNA of the CDR3: TGCAGCGTCTGGGACATCGGGGAGCTGTTTTTT. Protein sequence: CSVWDIGELFF.

This clonotype has more than one count but fewer than ten. The rearrangement uses TRBV5-1 and TRBJ2-5, with TRBD2 matching 15 bases. The CDR3 runs to 16 residues. Germline V CDR1 and CDR2: SGHRS, YFSETQ. The V gene end was trimmed by 4 bases and the J gene end by 4 bases; junction bases not matched to a gene: 5. CDR3 sequence: CASSPLGLAGGETQYF. The CDR3 coding sequence is TGCGCCAGCAGCCCGCTGGGACTAGCGGGGGGAGAGACCCAGTACTTC.

The V and J genes are TRBV6-5 and TRBJ2-5; 9 nucleotides align to TRBD1. J lost 5 bases, V lost 6 bases, and 10 bases had no gene match. The CDR3 sequence is 15 residues long. Germline V gene data show CDR1 as MNHEY and CDR2 as SVGAGI. DNA of the CDR3: TGTGCCAGCAGGCCTAGGACAGGGGTAGGGGAGACCCAGTACTTC. Translation: CASRPRTGVGETQYF.